This T cell receptor beta chain was identified in a study of cytomegalovirus exposure and HLA in healthy donors. Study context: As an earlier analysis found, roughly 180 million T cells yielded over 95 million unique TCR beta sequences.

This clone showed up just once. The PCR contained 60 Vbeta and 13 Jbeta primers. Generated by immunoSEQ multiplex PCR, the TCRdb table keeps only in-frame clones and is missing some. Of around 170,000 clones in the sample, 75% to 85% are singletons; the top ten hold under 0.9%. Sequencing was done on a sample of PBMCs. The receptor was isolated from a woman aged 18 to 35 in good health and CMV-seronegative.

DNA of the CDR3: TGTGCCAGCAGTGGCCTCAACAGGGGGCGTCGTGAAAAACTGTTTTTT. It encodes CASSGLNRGRREKLFF. The chain has TRBV6-1 and TRBJ1-4; TRBD1 matches 9 bases. V was clipped by 4 bases and J by 7 bases; unmatched bases: 10. Germline CDR1 and CDR2: MNHNS and SASEGT. The CDR3 spans 16 residues.